The 26 T cell receptor beta chains below all came from one sample that was sequenced in a study of CD8+ T cells in alopecia areata. Following extraction, RNA underwent reverse transcription to cDNA, which served as the sequencing template. Method: immunoSEQ multiplex PCR; TCRdb's copy keeps in-frame clones and lacks some. The top ten hold about 3.2% of the sample, which has approximately 110,000 clones, roughly three fifths seen once. The treatment was: oral pan-JAK inhibitor, 5-10 mg twice daily. Sequencing used CD4+ T cells sorted from blood, obtained at week 24, from a patient treated with tofacitinib. The receptors derive from a human donor with alopecia areata.

This clone was found a few times. The chain links TRBV4-1 to TRBJ1-3, with D unclear. CDR3 length: 16 amino acids. Between the trimmed V and J ends, which lost 0 bases and 1 base, there was a span of 10 bases. Germline V lookup: CDR1 MGHRA, CDR2 YSYEKL. The CDR3 region has the DNA TGCGCCAGCAGCCAAGAGTTTCGGGGTTCTGGAAACACCATATATTTT. It translates to CASSQEFRGSGNTIYF.

The chain links TRBV30 to TRBJ1-2; 7 nucleotides match TRBD1. CDR1 is GTSNPN and CDR2 is SVGIG in the germline V gene (reference sequence). V was pared by 5 bases and J by 3 bases, with 6 bases of the junction left unmatched. There are 13 residues in the CDR3. The CDR3 is CAWAPGQHYGYTF. As DNA, the CDR3 is TGTGCCTGGGCACCGGGACAGCACTATGGCTACACCTTC. The full variable domain, its missing parts supplied by reference TRBV30 and TRBJ1-2, is SQTIHQWPATLVQPVGSPLSLECTVEGTSNPNLYWYRQAAGRGLQLLFYSVGIGQISSEVPQNLSASRPQDRQFILSSKKLLLSDSGFYLCAWAPGQHYGYTFGSGTRLTVV.

The chain joins TRBV4-2 to TRBJ2-7; perhaps D is TRBD1 or TRBD2 (5 bases each). This CDR3 has 12 residues. Germline V gene data show CDR1 as LGHNA and CDR2 as YNFKEQ. V was cut by 5 bases and J by 6 bases, with 11 bases left in between. The CDR3 DNA reads as TGTGCCAGCAGCTCCGGGACCATCGAGCAGTACTTC. Encoded protein: CASSSGTIEQYF.

The chain uses TRBV5-1 and TRBJ2-3, with unresolved D. This CDR3 has 13 residues. With 0 bases removed from V and 4 bases from J, the gap between germline ends came to 6 bases. From germline, CDR1 is SGHRS and CDR2 YFSETQ. CDR3 region: CASSLDGADTQYF. In DNA form, the CDR3 reads TGCGCCAGCAGCTTGGATGGGGCAGATACGCAGTATTTT. The full variable domain, its missing parts supplied by reference TRBV5-1 and TRBJ2-3, is KAGVTQTPRYLIKTRGQQVTLSCSPISGHRSVSWYQQTPGQGLQFLFEYFSETQRNKGNFPGRFSGRQFSNSRSEMNVSTLELGDSALYLCASSLDGADTQYFGPGTRLTVL.

Comments on this clone: Additional DNA sequences in this sample encode the identical CDR3. The rearrangement joins TRBV29-1 to TRBJ1-1; D ambiguous. This CDR3 has 9 amino acids. The germline V and J ends were trimmed by 3 bases and 11 bases, with 7 bases remaining between them. Germline V lookup: CDR1 SQVTM, CDR2 ANQGSEA. The CDR3, as DNA: TGCAGCGTTGAGCGGGAGGCTTTCTTT. Translating gives CSVEREAFF.

This chain links TRBV4-1 with TRBJ2-7; D is uncertain. Trimming shortened V by 0 bases and J by 3 bases, and 18 bases separated the two germline ends. Germline V gene sequence: CDR1 MGHRA, CDR2 YSYEKL. The CDR3 contains 17 residues. The CDR3 loop is CASSQDPRRVYFYEQYF. Written as DNA, the CDR3 is TGCGCCAGCAGCCAAGATCCCCGGCGAGTTTATTTCTACGAGCAGTACTTC.

V usage is TRBV29-1 and J usage is TRBJ2-3, with 11 bases matching TRBD2. V was clipped by 6 bases and J by 1 base; unmatched bases: 3. This CDR3 region has 14 residues. CDR1 SQVTM and CDR2 ANQGSEA come from the germline V gene. This CDR3 is CSVGGLAGTDTQYF. The CDR3, as DNA: TGCAGCGTGGGGGGACTAGCGGGCACAGATACGCAGTATTTT.

The chain joins TRBV2 to TRBJ2-7; the D is unclear. The CDR3 is 13 residues long. The germline gives CDR1 SNHLY, CDR2 FYNNEI. Between the trimmed V and J ends, which lost 4 bases and 4 bases, there was a span of 11 bases. The CDR3 here is CASSADMSYEQYF. CDR3 in DNA: TGTGCCAGCAGTGCCGACATGAGTTACGAGCAGTACTTC.

This clone was found a few times. The rearrangement links TRBV5-1 to TRBJ2-5, with TRBD2 identical over 7 bases. From germline, CDR1 is SGHRS and CDR2 YFSETQ. The CDR3 loop spans 15 amino acids. The V and J ends lost 3 bases and 2 bases, in that order; junction bases with no gene match: 7. The CDR3 DNA is TGCGCCAGCAGCTGGAGGAGCGGGGCTCAAGAGACCCAGTACTTC. This encodes CASSWRSGAQETQYF.

The table lists this clone with a count of one. The chain has TRBV29-1 and TRBJ1-1, with 9 bases identical to TRBD1. The CDR3 has 12 amino acids. The germline gives CDR1 SQVTM, CDR2 ANQGSEA. J was trimmed by 11 bases and V by 1 base; bases with no gene match: 5. The DNA of the CDR3 is TGCAGCGTTGAAGGCGGGACAGGGTTGGCTTTCTTT. This sequence encodes CSVEGGTGLAFF.

J is TRBJ1-1 and V is TRBV6-5; D gene unclear. The germline V gene has CDR1 MNHEY and CDR2 SVGAGI. Trimming stripped 0 bases from V and 1 base from J, with 6 bases between. The CDR3 runs to 14 residues. In nucleotides, the CDR3 is TGTGCCAGCAGTTACTCGTTGCCGAACACTGAAGCTTTCTTT. This gives the protein CASSYSLPNTEAFF.

The J gene is TRBJ2-3, the V gene TRBV10-3; D not certain. The CDR3 loop spans 14 amino acids. The germline V gene has CDR1 ENHRY and CDR2 SYGVKD. Trimming cost V 2 bases and J 1 base, with 7 bases left between them. The CDR3 DNA is TGTGCCATCAGTGAGGTTCACGGCACAGATACGCAGTATTTT. Its protein product is CAISEVHGTDTQYF.

DNA of the CDR3: TGTGCCAGCAGCTTAGATGCTCCGGGACTGAGGAGGGAGACCCAGTACTTC. This encodes CASSLDAPGLRRETQYF. The chain uses TRBV7-2 and TRBJ2-5; maybe TRBD2 (6 bases). The ends were cut back, 1 base at V and 5 bases at J, with 20 bases in the middle. This CDR3 has 17 amino acids. CDR1 and CDR2 (germline): SGHTA, FQGNSA.

The V gene is TRBV11-2, the J gene TRBJ2-7, with TRBD2 matching over 10 bases. The ends lost 3 bases at V and 0 bases at J; junction bases unmatched: 5. The germline V gene encodes CDR1 SGHAT and CDR2 FQNNGV. The CDR3 is 16 amino acids. The CDR3 sequence is CASSLSSGGLSYEQYF. The DNA for the CDR3 is TGTGCCAGCAGCTTGTCTAGCGGGGGCCTCTCCTACGAGCAGTACTTC.

The chain carries TRBV15 and TRBJ2-1; 8 bases agree with TRBD1. V was clipped by 5 bases and J by 0 bases; unmatched bases: 6. CDR3 size: 16 residues. Germline assignment: CDR1 LNHNV and CDR2 YYDKDF (reference sequence). CDR3 in DNA: TGTGCCACCAGCTGGGAAGGGACAGGCTCCTACAATGAGCAGTTCTTC. Translating gives CATSWEGTGSYNEQFF.

The genes are TRBV29-1 and TRBJ1-1, with D uncertain. Trimming removed 6 bases from V and 4 bases from J, with 12 bases in between. Germline lookup yields CDR1 SQVTM and CDR2 ANQGSEA. The CDR3 runs 12 residues. The DNA of the CDR3 is TGCAGCGTCCTCAGGACGACCACTGAAGCTTTCTTT. Translation gives CSVLRTTTEAFF.

The chain carries TRBV12-5 and TRBJ2-7; D is ambiguous. From germline, CDR1 is LGHNT and CDR2 FRNRAP. This CDR3 spans 12 amino acids. The ends were cut back, 1 base at V and 4 bases at J, with 5 bases in the middle. CDR3 sequence reads: CASGLGVYEQYF. The DNA of the CDR3 is TGTGCTAGTGGTTTGGGGGTGTACGAGCAGTACTTC. Complete variable domain (other parts from reference TRBV12-5 and TRBJ2-7): DARVTQTPRHKVTEMGQEVTMRCQPILGHNTVFWYRQTMMQGLELLAYFRNRAPLDDSGMPKDRFSAEMPDATLATLKIQPSEPRDSAVYFCASGLGVYEQYFGPGTRLTVT.

This chain joins TRBV29-1 and TRBJ1-1; no reliable D call. The V gene lost 3 bases and the J gene lost 6 bases, with 11 bases spanning the gap. The germline V gene encodes CDR1 SQVTM and CDR2 ANQGSEA. The CDR3 is made up of 12 amino acids. The CDR3 region has the DNA TGCAGCGTTGAGAGCGGCGTCCCTGAAGCTTTCTTT. Translation: CSVESGVPEAFF.

The rearrangement joins TRBV30 to TRBJ1-3; 7 positions match TRBD1. Trimming took 2 bases from V and 2 from J; bases not matched to a gene: 6. The CDR3 is 15 amino acids. CDR1 is GTSNPN, CDR2 SVGIG, per germline (reference sequence). The CDR3 DNA is TGTGCCTGGAGTAGAAAGGGGGCGGCTGGAAACACCATATATTTT. Its protein product is CAWSRKGAAGNTIYF.

To note about this clone: This CDR3 is also generated by other DNA sequences in the sample. The chain is built from TRBV18 and TRBJ2-6; D call uncertain. This CDR3 is built from 14 residues. The germline V gene has CDR1 KGHSH and CDR2 LQKENI. V lost 0 bases and J lost 0, with 0 bases in between. The CDR3: CASSPPSGANVLTF. CDR3 coding DNA: TGTGCCAGCTCACCACCCTCTGGGGCCAACGTCCTGACTTTC.

This chain links TRBV19 with TRBJ2-5, with D possibly being TRBD1 (6 bases). V dropped 3 bases and J dropped 3 bases, with 11 bases sitting between them. Germline-derived CDR1 and CDR2 are LNHDA and SQIVND (reference sequence). CDR3 length equals 14 residues. The CDR3 region has the DNA TGTGCCAGTAGTATCGGAGACAGGAAAGAGACCCAGTACTTC. Protein: CASSIGDRKETQYF.

This chain links TRBV5-4 with TRBJ1-1; D is unresolved. This CDR3 comprises 15 residues. V lost 7 bases and J lost 2, with 18 bases in between. Germline V gene sequence: CDR1 SGHNT, CDR2 YYREEE (reference sequence). This chain's CDR3 is CASSRGGSANTEAFF. Here the CDR3 DNA reads TGTGCCAGCTCCCGGGGTGGTAGCGCTAACACTGAAGCTTTCTTT.

This clone occurred a few times. Here the CDR3 reads CASSQGGRNTGELFF. The CDR3 DNA is TGCGCCAGCAGCCAAGGCGGTCGGAACACCGGGGAGCTGTTTTTT. The chain employs TRBV4-3 and TRBJ2-2; D gene ambiguous. Germline values: CDR1 LGHNA, CDR2 YSLEER. Trimming removed 1 base from V and 1 base from J, with 7 bases in between. The CDR3 runs 15 residues.

The chain is built from TRBV5-8 and TRBJ2-2; the match to TRBD1 covers 12 bases. After removal of 2 bases from V and 4 bases from J, the junction contained 6 bases not matched to a gene. The germline V gene encodes CDR1 SGHTS and CDR2 YDEGEE. This CDR3 has 17 residues. The CDR3 protein is CASSFRDRGPLTGELFF. CDR3 bases: TGTGCCAGCAGCTTCCGGGACAGGGGGCCCCTCACCGGGGAGCTGTTTTTT.

This clone was detected only a few times. The chain recombines TRBV29-1 with TRBJ2-3, with TRBD2 matching over 9 bases. The CDR3 is 13 amino acids. CDR1 SQVTM and CDR2 ANQGSEA come from the germline V gene. After removal of 1 base from V and 10 bases from J, the junction contained 6 bases not matched to a gene. The DNA for the CDR3 is TGCAGCGTTGAAGGGCTAGCGGGGAATGCGCAGTATTTT. Encoded protein: CSVEGLAGNAQYF.

This clone was observed a few times. The genes are TRBV5-1 and TRBJ2-1, with 11 bases fitting TRBD2. Germline assignment: CDR1 SGHRS and CDR2 YFSETQ. V gave up 0 bases and J gave up 6 bases; unmatched junction bases: 5. This CDR3 comprises 16 residues. CDR3: CASSLAPGLAANEQFF. DNA for the CDR3: TGCGCCAGCAGCTTGGCTCCGGGACTAGCGGCCAATGAGCAGTTCTTC.